This TCR beta chain originates from a study of T cells in Graves' hyperthyroidism and ophthalmopathy. Study at large: Peripheral blood sampling occurred at initial diagnosis, before any treatment.

Diagnosis rested on symptoms, serum thyroxine and TRAb, thyroid ultrasound, and orbital computed tomography. On this clonotype: The conserved closing phenylalanine or tryptophan is absent in this CDR3, likely reflecting a read error.

The CDR3 sequence is 17 residues long. Trimming removed 0 bases at V and 1 base at J, with 13 bases between. Germline V gene data show CDR1 as LGHNA and CDR2 as YSLEER. RNA transcripts gave rise to amplified TCR beta CDR3 regions. Carried out on the TCR CDR3, a first-round RT-PCR used the HTBI primer set. TCRdb processed the multiplex PCR reads anew with MiXCR; each CDR3 protein has one entry. Here the sample spans about 690,000 distinct CDR3 sequences, 15% to 20% being singletons. The sample consisted of blood. The V call is TRBV4-3, the J call TRBJ2-1; D may be TRBD1 or TRBD2 (5 bases each). The sequence came from a man aged 50-59 years with Graves' hyperthyroidism. CDR3 region: CASSQETGTNSYNEQFL. The CDR3, as DNA: TGCGCCAGCAGCCAAGAAACCGGGACGAATTCCTACAATGAGCAGTTCCTC.